This T cell receptor (beta chain) was documented in a study of response to subunit inactivated influenza vaccine. Findings of the study overall: Each seasonal influenza vaccination, the authors suggested, recruits few new T cells.

This clonotype has a handful of counts. Its specificity is unknown. The CDR3 runs to 14 residues. CDR1 SGHRS and CDR2 YFSETQ come from the germline V gene. V gave up 4 bases and J gave up 0 bases, with 8 bases separating them. TCRdb called the RT-PCR reads again in MiXCR, with one record for every CDR3 protein. The sample lists hundreds of thousands of distinct CDR3 sequences; about 18% were seen once. The TCR sequence derives from a man between 45 and 60 years old who received an inactivated influenza vaccine. The chain carries TRBV5-1 and TRBJ2-4; D uncertain. The sample consisted of PBMCs from blood, taken more than 4 days after vaccination. The CDR3 reads CASSVDLAKNIQYF. The CDR3 DNA reads as TGCGCCAGCAGCGTCGATCTAGCCAAAAACATTCAGTACTTC.